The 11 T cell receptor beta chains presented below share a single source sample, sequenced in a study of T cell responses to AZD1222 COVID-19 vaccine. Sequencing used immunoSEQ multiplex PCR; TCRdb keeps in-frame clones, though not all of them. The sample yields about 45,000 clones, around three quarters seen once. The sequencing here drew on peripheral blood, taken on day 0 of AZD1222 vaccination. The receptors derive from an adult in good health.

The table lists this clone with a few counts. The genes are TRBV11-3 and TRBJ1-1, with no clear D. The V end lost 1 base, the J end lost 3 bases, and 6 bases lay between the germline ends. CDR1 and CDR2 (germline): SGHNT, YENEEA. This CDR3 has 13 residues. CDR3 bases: TGTGCCAGCAGCTTAGGCGGGGACACTGAAGCTTTCTTT. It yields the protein CASSLGGDTEAFF.

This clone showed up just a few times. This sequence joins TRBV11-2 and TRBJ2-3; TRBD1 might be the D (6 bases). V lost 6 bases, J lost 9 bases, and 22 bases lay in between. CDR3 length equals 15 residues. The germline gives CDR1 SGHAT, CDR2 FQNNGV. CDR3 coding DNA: TGTGCCAGCAGGGAGAGGGGGTCTTTCGTAGGGACGCAGTATTTT. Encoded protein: CASRERGSFVGTQYF.

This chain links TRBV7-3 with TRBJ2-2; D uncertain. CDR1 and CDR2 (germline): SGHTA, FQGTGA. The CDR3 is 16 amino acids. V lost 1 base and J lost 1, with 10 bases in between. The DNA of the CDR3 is TGTGCCAGCAGCTTAAGGCCAGGCCAGAACACCGGGGAGCTGTTTTTT. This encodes CASSLRPGQNTGELFF.

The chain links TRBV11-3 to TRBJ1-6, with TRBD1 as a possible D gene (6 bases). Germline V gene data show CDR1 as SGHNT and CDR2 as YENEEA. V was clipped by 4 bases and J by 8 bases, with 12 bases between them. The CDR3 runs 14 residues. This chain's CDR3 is CASSSGTLDSPLHF. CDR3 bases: TGTGCCAGCAGCTCGGGGACATTGGATTCACCCCTCCACTTT.

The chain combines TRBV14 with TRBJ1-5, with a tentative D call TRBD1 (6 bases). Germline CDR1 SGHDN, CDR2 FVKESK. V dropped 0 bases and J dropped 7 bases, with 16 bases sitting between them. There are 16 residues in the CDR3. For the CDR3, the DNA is TGTGCCAGCAGCCAAGAAATGGGGGGGGCAGGCCAGCCCCAGCATTTT. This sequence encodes CASSQEMGGAGQPQHF.

The CDR3 DNA sequence: TGTGCCATCAGTGGGAGGGGGTGGTTCTCTGGAAACACCATATATTTT. Amino acid sequence: CAISGRGWFSGNTIYF. This chain uses TRBV10-3 with TRBJ1-3, with D maybe TRBD1 (6 bases). Trimming pared 4 bases from V and 0 bases from J, leaving 13 bases between. Germline assignment: CDR1 ENHRY and CDR2 SYGVKD. The CDR3 extends over 16 amino acids.

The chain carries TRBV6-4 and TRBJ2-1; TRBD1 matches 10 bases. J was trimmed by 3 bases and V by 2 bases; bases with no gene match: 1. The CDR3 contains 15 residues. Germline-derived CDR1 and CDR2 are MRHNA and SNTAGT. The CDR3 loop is CASSDGTGVYNEQFF. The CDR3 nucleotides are TGTGCCAGCAGTGACGGGACAGGGGTCTACAATGAGCAGTTCTTC.

CDR3 nucleotides: TGTGCCAGCAGTGAACCGGGACGCGTAGGCTACACCTTC. Its protein is CASSEPGRVGYTF. The rearrangement joins TRBV6-1 to TRBJ1-2, with D tentatively TRBD1 (5 bases). Germline-derived CDR1 and CDR2 are MNHNS and SASEGT. Trimming left V 2 bases short and J 8 bases short, with 12 bases between. The CDR3 has 13 residues.

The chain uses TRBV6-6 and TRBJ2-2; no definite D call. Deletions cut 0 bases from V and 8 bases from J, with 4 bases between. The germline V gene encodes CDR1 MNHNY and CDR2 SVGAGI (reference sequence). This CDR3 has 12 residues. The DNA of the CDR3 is TGTGCCAGCAGTTACTCGAAGGGGGAGCTGTTTTTT. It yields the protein CASSYSKGELFF.

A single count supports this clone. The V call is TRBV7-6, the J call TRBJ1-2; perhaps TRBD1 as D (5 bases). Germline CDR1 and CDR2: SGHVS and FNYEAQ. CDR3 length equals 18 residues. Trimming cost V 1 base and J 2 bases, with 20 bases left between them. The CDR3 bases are TGTGCCAGCAGCTTAGTACCCCTGACCGGGGGTGACAACTATGGCTACACCTTC. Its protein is CASSLVPLTGGDNYGYTF.

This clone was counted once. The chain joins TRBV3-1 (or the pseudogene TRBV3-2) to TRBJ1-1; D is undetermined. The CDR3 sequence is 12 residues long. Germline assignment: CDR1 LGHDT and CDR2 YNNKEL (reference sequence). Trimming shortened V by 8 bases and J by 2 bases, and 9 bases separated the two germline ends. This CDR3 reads CASLADNTEAFF. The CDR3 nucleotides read TGTGCCAGCTTGGCGGATAACACTGAAGCTTTCTTT.